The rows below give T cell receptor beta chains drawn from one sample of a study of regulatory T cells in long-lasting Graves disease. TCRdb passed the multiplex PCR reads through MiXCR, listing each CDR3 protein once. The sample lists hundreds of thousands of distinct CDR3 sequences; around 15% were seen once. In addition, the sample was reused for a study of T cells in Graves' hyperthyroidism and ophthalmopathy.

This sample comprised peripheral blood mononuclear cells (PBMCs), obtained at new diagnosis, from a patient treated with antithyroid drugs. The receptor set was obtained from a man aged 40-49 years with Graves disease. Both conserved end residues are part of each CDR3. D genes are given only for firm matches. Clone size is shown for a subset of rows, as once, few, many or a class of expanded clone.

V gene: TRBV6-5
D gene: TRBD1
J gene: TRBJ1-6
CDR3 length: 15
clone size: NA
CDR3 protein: CASSYSGQGGSPLHF
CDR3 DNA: TGTGCCAGCAGTTACTCGGGACAGGGTGGGTCACCCCTCCACTTT

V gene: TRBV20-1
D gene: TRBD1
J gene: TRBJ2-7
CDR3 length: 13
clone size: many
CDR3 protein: CSMPGQGSYEQYF
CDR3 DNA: TGCAGTATGCCGGGACAGGGCTCTTACGAGCAGTACTTC

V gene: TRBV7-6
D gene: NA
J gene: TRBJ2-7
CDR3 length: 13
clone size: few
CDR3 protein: CASSFLGFYEQYF
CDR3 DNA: TGTGCCAGCAGCTTTCTCGGGTTCTACGAGCAGTACTTC

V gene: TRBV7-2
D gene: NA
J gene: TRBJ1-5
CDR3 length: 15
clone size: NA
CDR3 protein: CASSLETHSNQPQHF
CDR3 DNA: TGTGCCAGCAGCTTAGAGACACACAGCAATCAGCCCCAGCATTTT

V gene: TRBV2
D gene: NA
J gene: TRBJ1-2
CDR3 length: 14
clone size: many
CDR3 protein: CASASGVIGYGYTF
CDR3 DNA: TGTGCCAGTGCTAGTGGGGTGATAGGCTATGGCTACACCTTC

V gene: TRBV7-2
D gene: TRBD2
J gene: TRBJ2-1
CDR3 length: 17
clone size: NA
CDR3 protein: CASSLWLAGGSYNEQFF
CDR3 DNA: TGTGCCAGCAGCTTATGGCTAGCGGGGGGCTCCTACAATGAGCAGTTCTTC

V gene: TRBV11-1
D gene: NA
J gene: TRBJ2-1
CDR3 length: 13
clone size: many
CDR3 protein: CASSGGGWDEQFF
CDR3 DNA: TGTGCCAGCAGCGGGGGGGGCTGGGATGAGCAGTTCTTC

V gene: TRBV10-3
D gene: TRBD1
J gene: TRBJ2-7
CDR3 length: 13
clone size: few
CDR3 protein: CAITRDRGYEQYF
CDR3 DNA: TGTGCCATCACTAGGGACAGGGGATACGAGCAGTACTTC

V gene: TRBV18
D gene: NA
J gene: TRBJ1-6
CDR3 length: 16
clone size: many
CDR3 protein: CASSPISGRGDSPLHF
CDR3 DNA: TGTGCCAGCTCACCAATATCAGGACGAGGGGATTCACCCCTCCACTTT

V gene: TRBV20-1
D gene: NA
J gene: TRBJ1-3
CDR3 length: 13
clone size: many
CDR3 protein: CSARQLSGNTIYF
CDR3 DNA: TGCAGTGCTAGACAGCTCTCTGGAAACACCATATATTTT

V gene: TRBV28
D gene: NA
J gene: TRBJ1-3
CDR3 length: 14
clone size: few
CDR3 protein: CASSPGFSGNTIYF
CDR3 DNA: TGTGCCAGCAGTCCCGGGTTCTCTGGAAACACCATATATTTT

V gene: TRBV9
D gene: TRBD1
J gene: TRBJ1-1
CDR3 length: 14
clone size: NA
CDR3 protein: CASSGGGLNTEAFF
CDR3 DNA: TGTGCCAGCAGCGGAGGGGGCTTGAACACTGAAGCTTTCTTT

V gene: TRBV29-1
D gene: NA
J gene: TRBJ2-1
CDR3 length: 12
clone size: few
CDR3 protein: CSVATLYNEQFF
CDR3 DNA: TGCAGCGTCGCTACTTTATACAATGAGCAGTTCTTC

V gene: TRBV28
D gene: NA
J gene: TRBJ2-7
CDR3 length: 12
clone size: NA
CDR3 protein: CASSLETYEQYF
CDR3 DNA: TGTGCCAGCAGTTTAGAAACCTACGAGCAGTACTTC

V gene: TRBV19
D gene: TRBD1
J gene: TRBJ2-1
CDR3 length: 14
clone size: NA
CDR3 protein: CASTPGQGIIEQFF
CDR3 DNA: TGTGCCAGTACCCCGGGACAGGGAATCATCGAGCAGTTCTTC

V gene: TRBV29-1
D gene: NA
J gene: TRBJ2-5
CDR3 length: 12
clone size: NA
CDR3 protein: CSVAGSTETQYF
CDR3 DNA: TGCAGCGTTGCAGGGAGCACGGAGACCCAGTACTTC

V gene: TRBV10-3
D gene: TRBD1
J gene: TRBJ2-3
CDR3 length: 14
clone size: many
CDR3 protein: CAISGTGSTDTQYF
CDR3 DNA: TGTGCCATCAGTGGGACAGGGAGCACAGATACGCAGTATTTT

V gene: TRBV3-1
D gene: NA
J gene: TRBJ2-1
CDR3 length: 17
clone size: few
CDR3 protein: CASSPPRGANTYNEQFF
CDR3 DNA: TGTGCCAGCAGCCCACCCCGGGGGGCTAACACCTACAATGAGCAGTTCTTC

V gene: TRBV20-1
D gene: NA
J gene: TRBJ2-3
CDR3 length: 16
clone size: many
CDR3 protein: CSARGAQGLQRDTQYF
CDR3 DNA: TGCAGTGCTAGGGGGGCACAGGGTCTTCAGAGAGATACGCAGTATTTT

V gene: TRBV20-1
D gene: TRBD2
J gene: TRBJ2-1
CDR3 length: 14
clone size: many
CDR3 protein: CSARKAGVRNEQFF
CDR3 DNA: TGCAGTGCTAGAAAAGCGGGGGTGAGGAATGAGCAGTTCTTC

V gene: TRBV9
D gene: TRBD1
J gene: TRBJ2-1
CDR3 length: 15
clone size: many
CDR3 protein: CASSVEGTGLHEQFF
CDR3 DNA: TGTGCCAGCAGCGTAGAAGGGACAGGGTTACATGAGCAGTTCTTC

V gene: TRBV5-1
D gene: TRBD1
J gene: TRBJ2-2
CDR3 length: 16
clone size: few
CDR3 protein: CASSLPTGNPSGELFF
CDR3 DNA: TGCGCCAGCAGCTTGCCGACAGGGAACCCTTCCGGGGAGCTGTTTTTT

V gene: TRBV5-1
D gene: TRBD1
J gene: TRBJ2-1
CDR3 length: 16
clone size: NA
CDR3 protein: CASSLDGTGVYNEQFF
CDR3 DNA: TGCGCCAGCAGCTTAGATGGGACAGGGGTCTACAATGAGCAGTTCTTC

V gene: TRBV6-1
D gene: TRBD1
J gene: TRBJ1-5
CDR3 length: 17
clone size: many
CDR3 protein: CASRMTGSGYSNQPQHF
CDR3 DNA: TGTGCCAGCCGCATGACAGGGTCTGGGTATAGCAATCAGCCCCAGCATTTT

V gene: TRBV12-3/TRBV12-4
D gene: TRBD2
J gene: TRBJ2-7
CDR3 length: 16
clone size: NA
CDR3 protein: CASRRTSGGAFYEQYF
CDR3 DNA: TGTGCCAGCAGACGGACTAGCGGGGGGGCCTTCTACGAGCAGTACTTC